This T cell receptor beta chain was sequenced during a study of beta chain features in type 1 diabetes. This clone showed up just a few times. Its antigen is currently unknown. TCRB transcripts that were expressed got sequenced, as all of the isolated RNA had been reverse transcribed. Profiled with immunoSEQ multiplex PCR; TCRdb holds only in-frame clones, not every one. The sample yields approximately 330,000 clones, 9.5% to 12% seen once. Study results and caveats: Moderate but significant shortening of TCRB CDR3s was recorded in all four CD4+ subsets from Type 1 diabetes patients. PCR might favor shorter templates, but any such skew would affect patients and controls equally. Insertions were fewer and deletions more numerous at VDJ junctions in type 1 diabetes patients.

J was trimmed by 5 bases and V by 1 base; bases with no gene match: 9. Germline CDR1 reads SGHTA; CDR2 reads FQGNSA. The CDR3 length is 16 residues. This receptor was obtained from a young woman in good health. The V gene is TRBV7-2, the J gene TRBJ2-3, with 7 bases that match TRBD2. Material: naive CD4+ T cells from blood. The CDR3 loop reads CASSLVVGTGGDTQYF. CDR3 sequence (DNA): TGTGCCAGCAGCTTAGTTGTGGGTACGGGGGGAGATACGCAGTATTTT.